One and the same sample provided the 28 T cell receptor beta chains below, sequenced in a study of identical twins. In TCRdb, the 5' RACE reads were re-called with MiXCR into one record per CDR3 protein. This sample has around 250,000 distinct CDR3 sequences, with about 7% found just once. The sample was also linked to a second study, of yellow fever vaccine responses in identical twins.

Source material: memory (CD45RO+) T cells sorted from blood. Every receptor here comes from a woman between 18 and 29 years old in good health.

This clonotype was seen repeatedly, ten times or more. This rearrangement joins TRBV2 to TRBJ2-3, with TRBD1 matching over 9 bases. J lost 2 bases, V lost 4 bases, and 7 bases had no gene match. The V gene's germline CDR1 is SNHLY and CDR2 FYNNEI. The CDR3 extends over 16 amino acids. CDR3 in amino acids: CASSGDRVSPTDTQYF. Here the CDR3 DNA reads TGTGCCAGCAGTGGGGACAGGGTATCCCCCACAGATACGCAGTATTTT.

This clonotype has just a few counts. The V gene is TRBV5-1, the J gene TRBJ2-2; maybe TRBD1 (5 bases). The CDR3 runs to 16 residues. Per germline, CDR1 SGHRS and CDR2 YFSETQ. With 0 bases removed from V and 1 base from J, the gap between germline ends came to 10 bases. CDR3 nucleotides: TGCGCCAGCAGCTTGGGGAATCAGGGGAACACCGGGGAGCTGTTTTTT. Translation: CASSLGNQGNTGELFF.

This clonotype was seen repeatedly, ten times or more. J is TRBJ1-6 and V is TRBV12-3 or TRBV12-4; weak D call: TRBD1 (6 bases). Trimming cost V 7 bases and J 5 bases, with 18 bases left between them. The length of the CDR3 is 16 residues. The CDR3 nucleotides are TGTGCCAGCAAGGTGGGGGGCGAAACCGATAATTCACCCCTCCACTTT. Encoded protein: CASKVGGETDNSPLHF.

The rearrangement joins TRBV18 to TRBJ2-1; D is perhaps TRBD1 (6 bases). V was cut by 8 bases and J by 4 bases, with 21 bases left in between. Looked up from germline, CDR1 is KGHSH and CDR2 is LQKENI. The CDR3 has 16 amino acids. The CDR3 here is CASAIRPGQTYNEQFF. As DNA, the CDR3 is TGTGCCAGCGCAATCCGCCCGGGACAAACGTACAATGAGCAGTTCTTC. The complete variable domain, with remaining parts taken from reference TRBV18 and TRBJ2-1, reads NAGVMQNPRHLVRRRGQEARLRCSPMKGHSHVYWYRQLPEEGLKFMVYLQKENIIDESGMPKERFSAEFPKEGPSILRIQQVVRGDSAAYFCASAIRPGQTYNEQFFGPGTRLTVL.

At least ten counts were recorded for this clonotype. The chain uses TRBV9 and TRBJ2-5; the match to TRBD1 covers 7 bases. The CDR3 totals 14 residues. Losses at the gene ends were 4 bases for V and 4 bases for J; bases not matched to a gene: 7. Germline CDR1 SGDLS, CDR2 YYNGEE. DNA of the CDR3: TGTGCCAGCAGCCAAACAGGGGTTGGAGAGACCCAGTACTTC. It codes for CASSQTGVGETQYF.

The chain carries TRBV7-9 and TRBJ1-2; a weak D match, TRBD1 (5 bases). V gave up 5 bases and J gave up 0 bases, with 13 bases separating them. The CDR3 runs to 15 residues. Germline CDR1 and CDR2: SEHNR and FQNEAQ (reference sequence). Written as DNA, the CDR3 is TGTGCCAGCAGCCCCGGGGGAGGTCCTAACTATGGCTACACCTTC. Translation gives CASSPGGGPNYGYTF.

This clonotype was seen a few times. The V call is TRBV7-9, the J call TRBJ2-5; 10 bases agree with TRBD2. This CDR3 has 16 amino acids. The V segment lost 2 bases and the J segment 5 bases; nucleotides outside the gene matches: 8. The germline V gene has CDR1 SEHNR and CDR2 FQNEAQ (reference sequence). In DNA, the CDR3 is TGTGCCAGCAGCTTACGGAGCGGGGGGGCGAGCGAGACCCAGTACTTC. Amino acid sequence: CASSLRSGGASETQYF.

The chain links TRBV4-1 to TRBJ2-1; D is perhaps TRBD1 (6 bases). Trimming removed 4 bases from V and 2 bases from J, with 24 bases in between. The CDR3 spans 19 residues. The germline CDR1 and CDR2 sequences are MGHRA and YSYEKL. This chain's CDR3 is CASSPPSSLLGAAYNEQFF. The DNA for the CDR3 is TGCGCCAGCAGCCCCCCCTCGTCGCTGCTGGGGGCAGCCTACAATGAGCAGTTCTTC.

This clonotype was picked up a small number of times. Sequence at one end of the junction differs from germline and may be a read error. V and J are TRBV25-1 and TRBJ1-4, with D perhaps matching TRBD1 (5 bases). The CDR3 spans 13 residues. Germline values: CDR1 MGHDK, CDR2 SYGVNS. The CDR3 is CASSPRMGERLFF. DNA for the CDR3: TGTGCCAGCAGTCCCCGTATGGGGGAAAGACTGTTTTTT.

The rearrangement uses TRBV3-1 and TRBJ2-7, with D possibly TRBD2 on 6 matching bases. V lost 3 bases and J 3 bases, leaving 9 bases between the germline ends. This CDR3 contains 13 residues. The germline gives CDR1 LGHDT, CDR2 YNNKEL (reference sequence). CDR3: CASSQGGIYEQYF. The CDR3 region has the DNA TGTGCCAGCAGCCAGGGCGGGATCTACGAGCAGTACTTC.

This chain connects TRBV7-9 to TRBJ1-1; weak D call: TRBD1 (6 bases). This CDR3 is 12 amino acids long. The germline V gene encodes CDR1 SEHNR and CDR2 FQNEAQ (reference sequence). Trimming left V 5 bases short and J 6 bases short, with 10 bases between. The CDR3 loop is CASSTGRAEAFF. The CDR3 DNA sequence: TGTGCCAGCAGCACAGGGCGCGCTGAAGCTTTCTTT.

At least ten counts were recorded for this clonotype. The V gene is TRBV19, the J gene TRBJ2-2; no clear D gene. V gave up 3 bases and J gave up 4 bases, with 9 bases separating them. CDR3 length: 14 amino acids. Germline V gives CDR1 LNHDA, CDR2 SQIVND (reference sequence). The CDR3 bases are TGTGCCAGTAGTATGCAGGCTTTCACCGGGGAGCTGTTTTTT. It specifies CASSMQAFTGELFF. The full variable domain, completed using reference TRBV19 and TRBJ2-2, is DGGITQSPKYLFRKEGQNVTLSCEQNLNHDAMYWYRQDPGQGLRLIYYSQIVNDFQKGDIAEGYSVSREKKESFPLTVTSAQKNPTAFYLCASSMQAFTGELFFGEGSRLTVL.

This clonotype was seen only a few times. The rearrangement joins TRBV5-1 to TRBJ1-2, with a tentative D call TRBD1 (5 bases). This CDR3 is built from 14 residues. Trimming left V 1 base short and J 4 bases short, with 11 bases between. The germline V gene encodes CDR1 SGHRS and CDR2 YFSETQ. In DNA form, the CDR3 reads TGCGCCAGCAGCTTGTCCGGGACTACCTATGGCTACACCTTC. It is translated as CASSLSGTTYGYTF.

The table lists this clonotype with many counts. This chain links TRBV20-1 with TRBJ2-7; D possibly uses TRBD1 or TRBD2 (5 bases each). This CDR3 contains 13 residues. The germline V gene encodes CDR1 DFQATT and CDR2 SNEGSKA (reference sequence). Trimming took 3 bases from V and 4 from J, leaving 13 bases between them. CDR3 protein: CSASLSGGYEQYV. The CDR3 bases are TGCAGTGCTAGCCTCAGTGGGGGTTACGAGCAGTACGTC.

This clonotype was detected only a few times. The chain recombines TRBV20-1 with TRBJ2-7; D remains ambiguous. This CDR3 has 13 residues. The germline CDR1 and CDR2 sequences are DFQATT and SNEGSKA (reference sequence). V was clipped by 1 base and J by 0 bases, with 7 bases between them. The chain's CDR3 is CSARALLSYEQYV. CDR3 DNA: TGCAGTGCTAGAGCCCTCCTCTCCTACGAGCAGTACGTC.

The sample holds many counts of this clonotype. The chain uses TRBV5-1 and TRBJ2-3, with D tentatively TRBD1 (6 bases). Germline V lookup: CDR1 SGHRS, CDR2 YFSETQ. The CDR3 has 12 residues. V lost 7 bases, J lost 4 bases, and 10 bases lay in between. The CDR3 is CASPNRADTQYF. The CDR3 DNA is TGCGCCAGCCCAAACAGGGCAGATACGCAGTATTTT. The whole variable domain, remainder taken from reference TRBV5-1 and TRBJ2-3, is KAGVTQTPRYLIKTRGQQVTLSCSPISGHRSVSWYQQTPGQGLQFLFEYFSETQRNKGNFPGRFSGRQFSNSRSEMNVSTLELGDSALYLCASPNRADTQYFGPGTRLTVL.

The V and J genes are TRBV15 and TRBJ2-1; D is uncertain. Trimming took off 0 bases at V and 13 bases at J, with 16 bases between the two ends. Germline V CDR1 and CDR2: LNHNV, YYDKDF (reference sequence). CDR3 length equals 14 residues. The CDR3 is CATSRDLPLAGQFF. The CDR3 bases are TGTGCCACCAGCAGAGATCTTCCCCTTGCAGGTCAGTTCTTC.

This clonotype was detected a few times. The V and J genes are TRBV28 and TRBJ1-1; the match to TRBD1 covers 7 bases. Germline assignment: CDR1 MDHEN and CDR2 SYDVKM. The CDR3 runs 15 residues. The V and J ends lost 7 bases and 4 bases, in that order; junction bases with no gene match: 12. CDR3 amino acids: CASKTPTGSGTEAFF. The CDR3 region has the DNA TGTGCCAGCAAAACCCCGACAGGGAGCGGCACTGAAGCTTTCTTT.

The chain links TRBV4-1 to TRBJ2-7, with unresolved D. The ends were cut back, 2 bases at V and 6 bases at J, with 14 bases in the middle. This CDR3 spans 14 amino acids. Germline V gene data show CDR1 as MGHRA and CDR2 as YSYEKL. The CDR3 sequence: CASSQRSPGSEQYF. The CDR3 coding sequence is TGCGCCAGCAGCCAAAGGTCCCCCGGGTCCGAGCAGTACTTC.

The table lists this clonotype with many counts. V usage is TRBV12-3 or TRBV12-4 and J usage is TRBJ2-1; 15 positions agree with TRBD2. V trimming: 0 bases; J trimming: 4 bases; junction bases outside the gene matches: 4. The CDR3 has 18 residues. This chain's CDR3 is CASSLALGLAGGYNEQFF. The CDR3 bases are TGTGCCAGCAGTTTAGCGCTGGGACTAGCGGGAGGTTACAATGAGCAGTTCTTC.

The V and J genes are TRBV6-2 or TRBV6-3 and TRBJ1-1; D uncertain. V was trimmed by 8 bases and J by 1 base, leaving 8 bases between them. Germline V CDR1 and CDR2: MNHEY, SVGEGT. The CDR3 has 12 residues. This chain's CDR3 is CASGEENTEAFF. CDR3 DNA: TGTGCCAGCGGCGAGGAGAACACTGAAGCTTTCTTT.

At least ten counts were recorded for this clonotype. J is TRBJ1-5 and V is TRBV5-1; 8 bases are shared with TRBD1. The CDR3 extends over 15 amino acids. V trimming: 1 base; J trimming: 4 bases; junction bases outside the gene matches: 4. Germline loops: CDR1 SGHRS, CDR2 YFSETQ. CDR3 in amino acids: CASSLSGGSNQPQHF. The CDR3 DNA sequence: TGCGCCAGCAGCTTGTCAGGGGGCTCAAATCAGCCCCAGCATTTT. The full variable domain, its missing parts supplied by reference TRBV5-1 and TRBJ1-5, is KAGVTQTPRYLIKTRGQQVTLSCSPISGHRSVSWYQQTPGQGLQFLFEYFSETQRNKGNFPGRFSGRQFSNSRSEMNVSTLELGDSALYLCASSLSGGSNQPQHFGDGTRLSIL.

This clonotype was seen ten or more times. The chain carries TRBV7-6 and TRBJ2-1; TRBD2 matches at 9 bases. Per the germline V gene, CDR1 is SGHVS and CDR2 is FNYEAQ. The V and J ends lost 4 bases and 4 bases, in that order; junction bases with no gene match: 8. The CDR3 extends over 16 amino acids. CDR3 residues: CASSSLAGVGYNEQFF. The CDR3 coding sequence is TGTGCCAGCAGCTCCTTAGCGGGGGTGGGGTACAATGAGCAGTTCTTC. The whole variable domain, remainder taken from reference TRBV7-6 and TRBJ2-1, is GAGVSQSPRYKVTKRGQDVALRCDPISGHVSLYWYRQALGQGPEFLTYFNYEAQQDKSGLPNDRFSAERPEGSISTLTIQRTEQRDSAMYRCASSSLAGVGYNEQFFGPGTRLTVL.

The J gene is TRBJ2-1, the V gene TRBV6-5; TRBD2 agrees at 9 bases. Germline values: CDR1 MNHEY, CDR2 SVGAGI. CDR3 length equals 16 residues. V was pared by 0 bases and J by 4 bases, with 4 bases of the junction left unmatched. For the CDR3, the DNA is TGTGCCAGCAGTTACTCGTTTAGCGGGGGATACAATGAGCAGTTCTTC. It encodes CASSYSFSGGYNEQFF.

The chain joins TRBV6-1 to TRBJ1-5; D possibly corresponds to TRBD1 (6 bases). The CDR3 totals 13 residues. Germline assignment: CDR1 MNHNS and CDR2 SASEGT. V was pared by 5 bases and J by 5 bases, with 10 bases between. The DNA for the CDR3 is TGTGCCAGCAGTCCACAGGGATATCAGCCCCAGCATTTT. As protein: CASSPQGYQPQHF.

The chain recombines TRBV6-6 with TRBJ2-1, with a possible D match to TRBD2 (5 bases). Between the trimmed V and J ends, which lost 6 bases and 6 bases, there was a span of 9 bases. The CDR3 runs 12 residues. CDR1 is MNHNY, CDR2 SVGAGI, per germline (reference sequence). The CDR3 DNA reads TGTGCCAGCAGCTCAAGCGGCAATGAGCAGTTCTTC. This codes for CASSSSGNEQFF.

This clonotype was seen more than once but under ten times. The chain combines TRBV10-2 with TRBJ2-1; unclear D gene. Per the germline V gene, CDR1 is WSHSY and CDR2 is SAAADI. The CDR3 is made up of 14 amino acids. Trimming cost V 0 bases and J 7 bases, with 10 bases left between them. CDR3 sequence (DNA): TGCGCCAGCAGTGAGTCAGTCGGAGATAATGAGCAGTTCTTC. This codes for CASSESVGDNEQFF.

This clonotype was seen repeatedly, ten times or more. The CDR3, as DNA: TGCGCCAGCAGCCCGGGACAGATTAGCACAGATACGCAGTATTTT. Protein sequence: CASSPGQISTDTQYF. The rearrangement uses TRBV5-1 and TRBJ2-3, with 7 nucleotides matching TRBD1. Germline-derived CDR1 and CDR2 are SGHRS and YFSETQ. This CDR3 is 15 amino acids long. The trim removed 4 bases at V and 0 bases at J, leaving 5 bases unmatched. Looking up the rest from reference TRBV5-1 and TRBJ2-3 gives the full variable domain: KAGVTQTPRYLIKTRGQQVTLSCSPISGHRSVSWYQQTPGQGLQFLFEYFSETQRNKGNFPGRFSGRQFSNSRSEMNVSTLELGDSALYLCASSPGQISTDTQYFGPGTRLTVL.